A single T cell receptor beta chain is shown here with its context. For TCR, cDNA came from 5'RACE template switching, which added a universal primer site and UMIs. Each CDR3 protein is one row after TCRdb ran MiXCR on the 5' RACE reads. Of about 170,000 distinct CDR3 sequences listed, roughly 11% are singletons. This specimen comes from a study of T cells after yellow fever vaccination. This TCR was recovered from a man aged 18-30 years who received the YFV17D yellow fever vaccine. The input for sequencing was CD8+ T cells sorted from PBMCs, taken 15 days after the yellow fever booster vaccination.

The CDR3 bases are TGTGCCAGCAGTTACGGCCAGCCCTGGGGAGCTTTCTTT. Translation gives CASSYGQPWGAFF. The rearrangement links TRBV6-6 to TRBJ1-1, with no clear D. The CDR3 length is 13 residues. V was cut by 2 bases and J by 10 bases, with 14 bases left in between. In germline, CDR1 is MNHNY, CDR2 SVGAGI (reference sequence).